This T cell receptor (beta chain) was captured in a study of blood T cell repertoires in COVID-19. Across the whole study: Spain, Italy and the United States supplied samples that represented acute and convalescent COVID-19.

V was pared by 3 bases and J by 0 bases, with 9 bases between. Per germline, CDR1 LNHDA and CDR2 SQIVND (reference sequence). The CDR3 is 15 residues long. Repertoires were generated with immunoSEQ multiplex PCR, while TCRdb's copy carries only in-frame clones and drops some. The table records 150,000 to 200,000 clones, approximately 88% of them present only once. Participants spanned ages roughly 18 to 90 years and resided in roughly 22 US areas. Researchers sorted participants into cohorts using their self-reported clinical history. Within 2 weeks before study entry, exposed participants met a COVID-19 case.

The sample taken for sequencing was PBMCs or T cells enriched from blood (not recorded which). The sequence derives from a man aged 65 to 85 who had been exposed to COVID-19. The genes are TRBV19 and TRBJ2-1; weak D call: TRBD2 (5 bases). The CDR3 nucleotides read TGTGCCAGTAGTATCCAGCGGAGCTCCTACAATGAGCAGTTCTTC. This codes for CASSIQRSSYNEQFF.